This entry lists 7 T cell receptor beta chains sequenced from one sample in a study of PD-1 blockade in classical Hodgkin lymphoma. Profiling relied on immunoSEQ multiplex PCR, and the TCRdb table lists in-frame clones only, not all of them. Counted here are 90,000 to 100,000 clones, around 78% occurring once; the ten biggest clones make up about 9.4%. Noted time point: cycle 4 day 1 (C4D1), after five to seven weeks of nivolumab. Relapses following autologous stem cell transplantation were seen in all patients, with brentuximab vedotin exposure varying. The sample here was peripheral blood mononuclear cells (PBMCs), taken before the fourth cycle of nivolumab. Every receptor here comes from a human donor with classical Hodgkin lymphoma.

This clone has more than one count but fewer than ten. CDR3: CASSPPVPRFYEHEQYF. The CDR3 region has the DNA TGTGCCAGCTCACCACCGGTACCCCGTTTCTACGAGCACGAGCAGTACTTC. The chain uses TRBV18 and TRBJ2-7; the D is unclear. This CDR3 comprises 17 residues. V lost 0 bases, J lost 5 bases, and 20 bases lay in between. From germline, CDR1 is KGHSH and CDR2 LQKENI.

This chain uses TRBV10-3 with TRBJ2-2; D is possibly TRBD1 (6 bases). Germline values: CDR1 ENHRY, CDR2 SYGVKD. This CDR3 comprises 13 residues. V was trimmed by 7 bases and J by 6 bases, leaving 12 bases between them. The CDR3 nucleotides are TGTGCCATCAATGGACAGTCGGCCGGGGAGCTGTTTTTT. Amino acid sequence: CAINGQSAGELFF.

The chain joins TRBV4-2 to TRBJ1-1, with D perhaps TRBD1 (5 bases). V was shortened by 0 bases and J by 9 bases, with 20 bases between the two germline ends. The CDR3 totals 16 residues. From germline, CDR1 is LGHNA and CDR2 YNFKEQ. CDR3: CASSQEGKGGTSKAFF. The CDR3 nucleotides read TGTGCCAGCAGCCAAGAGGGCAAGGGAGGGACGTCAAAAGCTTTCTTT.

The CDR3: CASSLERGTDTQYF. The DNA of the CDR3 is TGTGCCAGCAGCTTAGAACGGGGCACAGATACGCAGTATTTT. The J gene is TRBJ2-3, the V gene TRBV7-9; D unresolved. The CDR3 is made up of 14 amino acids. V shed 1 base and J shed 1 base, with 6 bases lying between them. The germline V gene has CDR1 SEHNR and CDR2 FQNEAQ (reference sequence).

CDR3 sequence reads: CASSQAEGADEQYF. CDR3 coding DNA: TGTGCCAGCAGCCAAGCAGAGGGGGCTGACGAGCAGTACTTC. The chain uses TRBV7-8 and TRBJ2-7; 7 bases match TRBD1. Germline CDR1 is SGHVS and CDR2 is FQNEAQ. The CDR3 has 14 amino acids. Losses at the gene ends were 5 bases for V and 5 bases for J; bases not matched to a gene: 9.

The chain couples TRBV7-6 to TRBJ2-7; D is ambiguous. Looked up from germline, CDR1 is SGHVS and CDR2 is FNYEAQ. V was trimmed by 1 base and J by 6 bases, leaving 7 bases between them. The CDR3 covers 12 residues. CDR3 residues: CASSLGFGEQYF. Here the CDR3 DNA reads TGTGCCAGCAGCTTAGGGTTCGGCGAGCAGTACTTC.

V is TRBV14 and J is TRBJ2-3; 8 positions match TRBD2. The CDR3 spans 17 residues. With V trimmed by 2 bases and J by 6 bases, 13 bases remained unmatched. Germline CDR1 and CDR2: SGHDN and FVKESK. CDR3 coding DNA: TGTGCCAGCAGCCAATGGCGGGGAGCGGGAGTTGCTGATACGCAGTATTTT. Translating gives CASSQWRGAGVADTQYF.